The T cell receptor (beta chain) described here comes from a study of T cells expressing NK-cell markers. On the study more broadly: Sorted CD3+CD56+NKG2C+, CD3+CD56+NKG2C- and CD3+CD56-NKG2C+ T-cell subsets were beta-chain profiled.

TCRdb reprocessed the 5' RACE reads and keeps a single row for each CDR3 protein, giving no DNA. The sample totals roughly 450,000 distinct CDR3 sequences. The CDR3 contains 18 residues. Germline values: CDR1 SNHLY, CDR2 FYNNEI. Whole-study results and caveats: About six donors showed dominant NKG2C+ clonotypes comprising roughly 1.0-7.0% of their CD8+ T cells.

About this clonotype itself: Antigen: not known.

The receptor comes from a woman in her forties or fifties in good health. The rearrangement uses TRBV2 and TRBJ1-1; checking the TCRdb D call of TRBD1 is not possible without DNA. The sequenced sample consisted of blood T cells: a sorted CD56 or NKG2C T cell subset, CD4+ or CD8+ T cells, or bulk PBMC T cells (not recorded which). CDR3 residues: CASSPTGAGPSGNTEAFF. The full variable domain, its missing parts supplied by reference TRBV2 and TRBJ1-1, is EPEVTQTPSHQVTQMGQEVILRCVPISNHLYFYWYRQILGQKVEFLVSFYNNEISEKSEIFDDQFSVERPDGSNFTLKIRSTKLEDSAMYFCASSPTGAGPSGNTEAFFGQGTRLTVV.